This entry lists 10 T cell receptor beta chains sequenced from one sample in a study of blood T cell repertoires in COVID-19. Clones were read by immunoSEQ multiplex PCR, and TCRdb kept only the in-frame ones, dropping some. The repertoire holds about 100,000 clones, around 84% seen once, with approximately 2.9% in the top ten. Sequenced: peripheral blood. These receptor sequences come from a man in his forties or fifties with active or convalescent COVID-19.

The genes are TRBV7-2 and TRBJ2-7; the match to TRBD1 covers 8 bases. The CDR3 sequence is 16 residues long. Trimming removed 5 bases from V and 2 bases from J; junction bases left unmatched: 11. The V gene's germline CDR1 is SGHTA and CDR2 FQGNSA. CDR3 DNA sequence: TGTGCCAGCAGCCTCCAGACAGGGGAAGTTCCCTACGAGCAGTACTTC. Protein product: CASSLQTGEVPYEQYF.

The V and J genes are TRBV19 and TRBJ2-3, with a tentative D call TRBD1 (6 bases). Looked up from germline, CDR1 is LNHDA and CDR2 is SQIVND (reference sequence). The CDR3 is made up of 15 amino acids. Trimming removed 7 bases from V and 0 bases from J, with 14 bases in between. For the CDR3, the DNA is TGTGCCAGTACCACGACAGGCACTAGCACAGATACGCAGTATTTT. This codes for CASTTTGTSTDTQYF. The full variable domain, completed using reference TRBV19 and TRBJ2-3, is DGGITQSPKYLFRKEGQNVTLSCEQNLNHDAMYWYRQDPGQGLRLIYYSQIVNDFQKGDIAEGYSVSREKKESFPLTVTSAQKNPTAFYLCASTTTGTSTDTQYFGPGTRLTVL.

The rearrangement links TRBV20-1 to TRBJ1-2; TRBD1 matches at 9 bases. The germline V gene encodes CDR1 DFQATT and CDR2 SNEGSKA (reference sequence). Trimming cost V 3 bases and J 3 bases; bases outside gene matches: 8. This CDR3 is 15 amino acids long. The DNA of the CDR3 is TGCAGTGCTAGTCACTCGGACAGGGGCTACTATGGCTACACCTTC. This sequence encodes CSASHSDRGYYGYTF.

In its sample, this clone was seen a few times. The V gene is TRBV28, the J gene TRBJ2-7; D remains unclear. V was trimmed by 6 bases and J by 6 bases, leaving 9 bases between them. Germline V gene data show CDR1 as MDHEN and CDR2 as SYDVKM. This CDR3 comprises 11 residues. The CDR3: CASSQSSEQYF. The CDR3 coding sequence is TGTGCCAGCAGCCAATCCAGCGAGCAGTACTTC.

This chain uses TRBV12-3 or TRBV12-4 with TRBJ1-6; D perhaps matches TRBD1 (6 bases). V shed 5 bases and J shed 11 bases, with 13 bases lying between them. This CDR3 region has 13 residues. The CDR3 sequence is CASSPTGNPPLHF. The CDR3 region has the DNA TGTGCCAGCAGTCCCACAGGGAACCCACCCCTCCACTTT.

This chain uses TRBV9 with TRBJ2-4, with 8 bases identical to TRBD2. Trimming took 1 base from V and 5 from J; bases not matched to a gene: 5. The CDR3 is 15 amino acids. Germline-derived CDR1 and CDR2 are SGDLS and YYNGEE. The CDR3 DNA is TGTGCCAGCAGCGTATCCGGGACTAGGGAAAACATTCAGTACTTC. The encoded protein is CASSVSGTRENIQYF.

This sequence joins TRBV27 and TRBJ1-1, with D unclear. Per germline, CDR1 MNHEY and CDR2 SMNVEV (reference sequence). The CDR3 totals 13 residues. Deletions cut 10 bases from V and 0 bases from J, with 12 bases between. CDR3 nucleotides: TGTGCCACTCGCAAAGCTATGAACACTGAAGCTTTCTTT. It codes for CATRKAMNTEAFF.

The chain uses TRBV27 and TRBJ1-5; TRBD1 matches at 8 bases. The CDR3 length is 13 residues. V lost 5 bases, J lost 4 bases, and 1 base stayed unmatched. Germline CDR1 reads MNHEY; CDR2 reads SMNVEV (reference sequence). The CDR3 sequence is CASSRDRNQPQHF. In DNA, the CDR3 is TGTGCCAGCAGTCGGGACAGGAATCAGCCCCAGCATTTT.

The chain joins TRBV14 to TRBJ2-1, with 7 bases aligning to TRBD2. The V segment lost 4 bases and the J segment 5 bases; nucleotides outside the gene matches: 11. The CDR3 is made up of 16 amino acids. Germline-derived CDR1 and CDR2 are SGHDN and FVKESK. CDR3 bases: TGTGCCAGCAGCCCCCCGGTTTGGGAGGGCCACAATGAGCAGTTCTTC. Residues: CASSPPVWEGHNEQFF.

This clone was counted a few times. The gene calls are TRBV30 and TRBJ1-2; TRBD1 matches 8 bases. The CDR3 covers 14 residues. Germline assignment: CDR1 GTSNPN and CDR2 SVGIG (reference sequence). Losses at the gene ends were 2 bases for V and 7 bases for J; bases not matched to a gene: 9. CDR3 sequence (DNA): TGTGCCTGGAGTAGGGACAGGCCTAAGGGTGGCTACACCTTC. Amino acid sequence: CAWSRDRPKGGYTF.